The 27 T cell receptor beta chains presented below share a single source sample, sequenced in a study of Ad26.COV2.S vaccination and SARS-CoV-2 variants. Sequenced by immunoSEQ multiplex PCR; TCRdb stores in-frame clones only, minus some. The repertoire includes around 400,000 clones, 89% of them detected once, and under 2% sits in the top ten. Treatment specified: 15 to 20 received Ad26.COV2.S at low or high dose, single or two shots; 5 received placebo; per-sample allocation not given. Sampling was performed 63 days after the first vaccine or placebo injection. Specimen: peripheral blood, collected in a trial of Ad26.COV2.S vaccine versus placebo. Receptors were obtained from a person between 18 and 65 years old who received the Ad26.COV2.S COVID-19 vaccine or a placebo.

The chain has TRBV15 and TRBJ2-4; 8 positions agree with TRBD1. The CDR3 extends over 16 amino acids. V trimming: 1 base; J trimming: 3 bases; junction bases outside the gene matches: 5. Germline loops: CDR1 LNHNV, CDR2 YYDKDF (reference sequence). As DNA, the CDR3 is TGTGCCACCAGCAGAGCGGTCAGGGGGCTCAAAAACATTCAGTACTTC. Protein: CATSRAVRGLKNIQYF.

This sequence joins TRBV18 and TRBJ2-3; 7 nucleotides line up with TRBD1. V gave up 3 bases and J gave up 0 bases; unmatched junction bases: 9. This CDR3 has 17 amino acids. Germline V lookup: CDR1 KGHSH, CDR2 LQKENI. CDR3 loop: CASSPLRTGSSTDTQYF. For the CDR3, the DNA is TGTGCCAGCTCACCCCTCCGGACAGGATCAAGCACAGATACGCAGTATTTT. The full variable domain, rest sourced from reference TRBV18 and TRBJ2-3, is NAGVMQNPRHLVRRRGQEARLRCSPMKGHSHVYWYRQLPEEGLKFMVYLQKENIIDESGMPKERFSAEFPKEGPSILRIQQVVRGDSAAYFCASSPLRTGSSTDTQYFGPGTRLTVL.

J is TRBJ1-1 and V is TRBV28; D is unclear. V dropped 3 bases and J dropped 10 bases, with 9 bases sitting between them. There are 11 residues in the CDR3. Per germline, CDR1 MDHEN and CDR2 SYDVKM. The CDR3 reads CASSFRLTAFF. The CDR3 DNA follows: TGTGCCAGCAGTTTTCGTCTGACAGCTTTCTTT. Looking up the rest from reference TRBV28 and TRBJ1-1 gives the full variable domain: DVKVTQSSRYLVKRTGEKVFLECVQDMDHENMFWYRQDPGLGLRLIYFSYDVKMKEKGDIPEGYSVSREKKERFSLILESASTNQTSMYLCASSFRLTAFFGQGTRLTVV.

Written as DNA, the CDR3 is TGCGCCAGCAGGACCCCGGGACACGGTTCAACTAATGAAAAACTGTTTTTT. Protein product: CASRTPGHGSTNEKLFF. V gene TRBV4-1 combines with J gene TRBJ1-4; tentative D call: TRBD1 (6 bases). Trimming removed 6 bases from V and 0 bases from J, with 17 bases in between. There are 17 residues in the CDR3. Germline lookup yields CDR1 MGHRA and CDR2 YSYEKL.

This clone appeared a single time. In DNA form, the CDR3 reads TGTGCCAGCAGTTTGGGCGGAGCTAGCACAGATACGCAGTATTTT. Protein sequence: CASSLGGASTDTQYF. The rearrangement uses TRBV6-5 and TRBJ2-3, with D hard to call. V was trimmed by 4 bases and J by 0 bases, leaving 11 bases between them. Germline lookup yields CDR1 MNHEY and CDR2 SVGAGI. The CDR3 spans 15 residues.

This chain joins TRBV28 and TRBJ2-7, with D perhaps TRBD1 (5 bases). CDR1 MDHEN and CDR2 SYDVKM come from the germline V gene. With 4 bases removed from V and 4 bases from J, the gap between germline ends came to 14 bases. CDR3 length: 14 residues. CDR3 coding DNA: TGTGCCAGCAGTTCCCCCCAGGCAGGGTACGAGCAGTACTTC. Encoded protein: CASSSPQAGYEQYF.

The chain recombines TRBV27 with TRBJ2-3, with D perhaps matching TRBD2 (6 bases). The CDR3 runs 19 residues. V shed 5 bases and J shed 6 bases, with 30 bases lying between them. Per the germline V gene, CDR1 is MNHEY and CDR2 is SMNVEV (reference sequence). The CDR3 here is CASSPTPLTGERISDTQYF. In DNA form, the CDR3 reads TGTGCCAGCAGTCCGACCCCCCTAACGGGAGAAAGGATATCCGATACGCAGTATTTT.

The chain links TRBV19 to TRBJ1-1; D call uncertain. CDR1 and CDR2 from the germline V gene are LNHDA and SQIVND (reference sequence). This CDR3 comprises 10 residues. Trimming left V 7 bases short and J 6 bases short, with 6 bases between. DNA for the CDR3: TGTGCCAGTATTGGCTCTGAAGCTTTCTTT. This sequence encodes CASIGSEAFF.

The chain uses TRBV5-4 and TRBJ1-1; tentative D call: TRBD1 (5 bases). This CDR3 is 15 amino acids long. V was shortened by 1 base and J by 0 bases, with 10 bases between the two germline ends. CDR1 and CDR2 from the germline V gene are SGHNT and YYREEE (reference sequence). The CDR3 region is CASSLIQVMNTEAFF. CDR3 DNA: TGTGCCAGCAGCTTGATACAGGTCATGAACACTGAAGCTTTCTTT.

The chain has TRBV15 and TRBJ2-5; weak D call: TRBD1 (5 bases). This CDR3 has 15 amino acids. Looked up from germline, CDR1 is LNHNV and CDR2 is YYDKDF (reference sequence). Trimming shortened V by 0 bases and J by 2 bases, and 10 bases separated the two germline ends. The CDR3 DNA reads TGTGCCACCAGCAGAGACCCACAGGCGCAAGAGACCCAGTACTTC. Protein: CATSRDPQAQETQYF.

The chain recombines TRBV6-6 with TRBJ2-5; 7 nucleotides align to TRBD1. Germline V gives CDR1 MNHNY, CDR2 SVGAGI (reference sequence). The CDR3 totals 15 residues. Trimming cost V 2 bases and J 5 bases; bases outside gene matches: 8. As DNA, the CDR3 is TGTGCCAGCAGTTACACAGACAGGGTCCAGGAGACCCAGTACTTC. Amino acids: CASSYTDRVQETQYF.

The chain carries TRBV2 and TRBJ2-1; 11 nucleotides line up with TRBD2. Trimming took 4 bases from V and 8 from J; bases not matched to a gene: 7. Per the germline V gene, CDR1 is SNHLY and CDR2 is FYNNEI. The CDR3 consists of 15 residues. The CDR3 is CASSGFSGRADEQFF. CDR3 nucleotides: TGTGCCAGCAGTGGTTTTAGCGGGAGGGCCGATGAGCAGTTCTTC.

The genes are TRBV12-3 or TRBV12-4 and TRBJ1-3, with D hard to call. The CDR3 is 13 residues long. Trimming removed 4 bases from V and 0 bases from J, with 4 bases in between. CDR3 sequence: CASSSFSGNTIYF. DNA for the CDR3: TGTGCCAGCAGTTCTTTCTCTGGAAACACCATATATTTT.

The chain uses TRBV19 and TRBJ1-1; D perhaps matches TRBD1 (5 bases). Trimming pared 6 bases from V and 6 bases from J, leaving 11 bases between. This CDR3 is 12 amino acids long. Germline V lookup: CDR1 LNHDA, CDR2 SQIVND (reference sequence). The CDR3 coding sequence is TGTGCCAGTAGGAGGGGTACCGCTGAAGCTTTCTTT. Translation gives CASRRGTAEAFF.

In the case of this clone: Other DNA sequences in this specimen translate into the identical CDR3. The chain employs TRBV7-2 and TRBJ1-1, with unresolved D. The germline V gene has CDR1 SGHTA and CDR2 FQGNSA. Between the trimmed V and J ends, which lost 5 bases and 0 bases, there was a span of 4 bases. The CDR3 consists of 12 residues. The CDR3: CASSPMNTEAFF. The CDR3 DNA sequence: TGTGCCAGCAGCCCGATGAACACTGAAGCTTTCTTT.

This rearrangement joins TRBV18 to TRBJ1-2; TRBD1 aligns across 7 bases. V shed 2 bases and J 6 bases; nucleotides not matched to a gene: 9. The CDR3 has 15 amino acids. Germline CDR1 and CDR2: KGHSH and LQKENI. The CDR3 region has the DNA TGTGCCAGCTCACCAATCCCCGACAGGGTGGATGGCTACACCTTC. Translated, it gives CASSPIPDRVDGYTF.

The rearrangement joins TRBV7-8 to TRBJ2-7; 13 nucleotides agree with TRBD2. V dropped 5 bases and J dropped 2; count of bases not matched to a gene: 18. The length of the CDR3 is 20 residues. Looked up from germline, CDR1 is SGHVS and CDR2 is FQNEAQ. The CDR3 DNA reads TGTGCCAGCAGCGCGAAACCGGGACAGGGGGGACTAGCGGGAACCTACGAGCAGTACTTC. As protein: CASSAKPGQGGLAGTYEQYF.

The gene calls are TRBV11-3 and TRBJ2-1; D uncertain. V was shortened by 0 bases and J by 2 bases, with 5 bases between the two germline ends. From germline, CDR1 is SGHNT and CDR2 YENEEA. The CDR3 totals 14 residues. The CDR3 sequence is CASSLDGAYNEQFF. In nucleotides, the CDR3 is TGTGCCAGCAGCTTAGACGGAGCCTACAATGAGCAGTTCTTC.

The V call is TRBV9, the J call TRBJ2-6; no firm D call. V shed 3 bases and J shed 1 base, with 11 bases lying between them. In germline, CDR1 is SGDLS, CDR2 YYNGEE. The CDR3 is 16 residues long. CDR3 protein: CASSAYGRSGANVLTF. CDR3 nucleotides: TGTGCCAGCAGCGCGTATGGACGTTCTGGGGCCAACGTCCTGACTTTC.

The chain employs TRBV15 and TRBJ2-4, with 8 bases matching TRBD1. Germline trimming cut 2 bases from V and 6 bases from J; bases unmatched to any gene: 12. The CDR3 totals 17 residues. Looked up from germline, CDR1 is LNHNV and CDR2 is YYDKDF (reference sequence). The CDR3: CATSRRSGQDGRNIQYF. CDR3 DNA: TGTGCCACCAGCAGAAGATCGGGACAGGATGGGCGAAACATTCAGTACTTC.

This chain joins TRBV5-7 and TRBJ2-2, with D perhaps matching TRBD1 or TRBD2 (5 bases each). TRBV5-7 is placed among ORFs of uncertain function. This CDR3 has 17 amino acids. V was trimmed by 4 bases and J by 0 bases, leaving 16 bases between them. The CDR3 coding sequence is TGTGCCAGCAGCAACCCTTCCCGGGACCCGAACACCGGGGAGCTGTTTTTT. The encoded protein is CASSNPSRDPNTGELFF.

V and J are TRBV2 and TRBJ2-1; no definite D call. CDR3 length: 12 residues. Germline V gene lookup returns CDR1 SNHLY and CDR2 FYNNEI. Trimming stripped 4 bases from V and 14 bases from J, with 15 bases between. The CDR3 is CASSVLSPWEFF. CDR3 DNA: TGTGCCAGCAGTGTTTTGTCTCCCTGGGAGTTCTTC.

The rearrangement joins TRBV15 to TRBJ1-4, with D hard to call. CDR1 is LNHNV, CDR2 YYDKDF, per germline (reference sequence). V lost 3 bases, J lost 8 bases, and 7 bases lay in between. The CDR3 has 12 amino acids. The CDR3, as DNA: TGTGCCACCAGCAGCAGAGGAGAAAAACTGTTTTTT. Amino acids: CATSSRGEKLFF.

The chain employs TRBV27 and TRBJ1-1; D uncertain. V lost 5 bases to trimming and J lost 0 bases, with 16 bases between them. Per germline, CDR1 MNHEY and CDR2 SMNVEV (reference sequence). There are 16 residues in the CDR3. The chain's CDR3 is CASSPFGHRMNTEAFF. CDR3 sequence (DNA): TGTGCCAGCAGTCCCTTTGGGCACCGCATGAACACTGAAGCTTTCTTT.

The chain recombines TRBV10-3 with TRBJ2-3, with 8 bases lining up with TRBD1. CDR3 length equals 14 residues. V lost 3 bases to trimming and J lost 5 bases; unmatched junction nucleotides: 4. Germline V lookup: CDR1 ENHRY, CDR2 SYGVKD. CDR3 sequence reads: CAISEQGGQDTQYF. The CDR3 nucleotides are TGTGCCATCAGTGAACAGGGGGGCCAAGATACGCAGTATTTT.

The sample holds one count of this clone. The genes are TRBV5-5 and TRBJ1-5; D is undetermined. The germline gives CDR1 SGHKS, CDR2 YYEKEE (reference sequence). The V gene lost 1 base and the J gene lost 3 bases, with 8 bases spanning the gap. The CDR3 sequence is 14 residues long. The chain's CDR3 is CASSLRADNQPQHF. The CDR3 DNA sequence: TGTGCCAGCAGCTTGCGAGCGGACAATCAGCCCCAGCATTTT. Drawing the rest from reference TRBV5-5 and TRBJ1-5, the complete variable domain is DAGVTQSPTHLIKTRGQQVTLRCSPISGHKSVSWYQQVLGQGPQFIFQYYEKEERGRGNFPDRFSARQFPNYSSELNVNALLLGDSALYLCASSLRADNQPQHFGDGTRLSIL.

The V call is TRBV6-2 or TRBV6-3, the J call TRBJ1-1; a possible D gene is TRBD1 (5 bases). The germline V gene has CDR1 MNHEY and CDR2 SVGEGT. With 0 bases removed from V and 11 bases from J, the gap between germline ends came to 10 bases. This CDR3 contains 12 residues. In nucleotides, the CDR3 is TGTGCCAGCAGTTACTCGGCCGGGGGGGCTTTCTTT. This sequence encodes CASSYSAGGAFF.